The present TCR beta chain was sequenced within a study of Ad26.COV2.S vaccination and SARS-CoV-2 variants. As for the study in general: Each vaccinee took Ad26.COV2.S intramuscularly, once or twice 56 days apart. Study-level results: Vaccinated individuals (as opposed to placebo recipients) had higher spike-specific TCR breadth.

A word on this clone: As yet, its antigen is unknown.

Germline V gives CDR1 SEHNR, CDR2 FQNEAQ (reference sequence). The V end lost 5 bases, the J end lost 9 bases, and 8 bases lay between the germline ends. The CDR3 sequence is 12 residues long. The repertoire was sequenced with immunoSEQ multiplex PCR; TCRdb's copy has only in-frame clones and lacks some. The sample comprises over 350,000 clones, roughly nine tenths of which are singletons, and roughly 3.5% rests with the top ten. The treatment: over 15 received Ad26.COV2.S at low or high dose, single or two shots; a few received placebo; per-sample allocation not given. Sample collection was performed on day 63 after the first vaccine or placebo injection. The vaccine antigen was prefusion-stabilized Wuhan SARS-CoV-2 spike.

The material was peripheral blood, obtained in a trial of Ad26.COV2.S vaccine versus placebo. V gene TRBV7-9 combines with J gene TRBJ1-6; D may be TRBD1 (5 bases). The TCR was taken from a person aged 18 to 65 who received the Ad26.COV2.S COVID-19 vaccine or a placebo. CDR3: CASSHQGSPLHF. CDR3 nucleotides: TGTGCCAGCAGCCACCAGGGTTCACCCCTCCACTTT.